This note documents a single T cell receptor beta chain sequence. The data belong to a study of cytomegalovirus exposure and HLA in healthy donors. CDR3 length: 15 amino acids. Germline V gene sequence: CDR1 SGHKS, CDR2 YYEKEE (reference sequence). The J segment lost 4 bases and the V segment lost 4 bases, leaving 4 bases of the junction unmatched. PCR employed 60 Vbeta and 13 Jbeta primers. Repertoires were generated with immunoSEQ multiplex PCR, while TCRdb's copy carries only in-frame clones and drops some. The data contain about 140,000 clones, approximately 71% of them seen just once; the ten biggest clones take up more than 2.5%.

Material: PBMCs. The chain employs TRBV5-5 and TRBJ1-5; TRBD1 aligns across 11 bases. The source of this sequence is a man aged 40-55 years in good health and CMV-seronegative. The chain's CDR3 is CASSGTGGLNQPQHF. DNA of the CDR3: TGTGCCAGCAGCGGGACAGGGGGGTTGAATCAGCCCCAGCATTTT. The full variable domain, with the rest looked up from reference TRBV5-5 and TRBJ1-5, is DAGVTQSPTHLIKTRGQQVTLRCSPISGHKSVSWYQQVLGQGPQFIFQYYEKEERGRGNFPDRFSARQFPNYSSELNVNALLLGDSALYLCASSGTGGLNQPQHFGDGTRLSIL.